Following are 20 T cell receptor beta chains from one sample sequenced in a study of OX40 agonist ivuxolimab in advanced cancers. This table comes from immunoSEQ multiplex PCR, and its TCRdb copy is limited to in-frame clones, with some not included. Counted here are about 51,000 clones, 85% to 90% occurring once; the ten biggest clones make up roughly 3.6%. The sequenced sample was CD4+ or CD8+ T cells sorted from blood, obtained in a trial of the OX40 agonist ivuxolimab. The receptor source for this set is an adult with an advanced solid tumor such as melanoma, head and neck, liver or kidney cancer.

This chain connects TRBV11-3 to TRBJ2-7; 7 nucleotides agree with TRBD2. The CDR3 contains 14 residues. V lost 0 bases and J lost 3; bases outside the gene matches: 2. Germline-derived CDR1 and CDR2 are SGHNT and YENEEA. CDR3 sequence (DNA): TGTGCCAGCAGCTTAGACGGGGGGAACTACGAGCAGTACTTC. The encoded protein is CASSLDGGNYEQYF.

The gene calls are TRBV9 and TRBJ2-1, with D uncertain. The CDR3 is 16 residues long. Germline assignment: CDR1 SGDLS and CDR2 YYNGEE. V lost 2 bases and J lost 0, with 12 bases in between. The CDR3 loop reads CASSVGRTFSYNEQFF. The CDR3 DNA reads TGTGCCAGCAGCGTCGGACGAACCTTCTCCTACAATGAGCAGTTCTTC.

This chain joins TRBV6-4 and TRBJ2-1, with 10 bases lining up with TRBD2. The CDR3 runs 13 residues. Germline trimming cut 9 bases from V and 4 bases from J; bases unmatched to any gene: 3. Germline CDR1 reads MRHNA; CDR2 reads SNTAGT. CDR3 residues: CARTSGCYNEQFF. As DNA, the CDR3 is TGTGCCAGGACTAGCGGGTGTTACAATGAGCAGTTCTTC.

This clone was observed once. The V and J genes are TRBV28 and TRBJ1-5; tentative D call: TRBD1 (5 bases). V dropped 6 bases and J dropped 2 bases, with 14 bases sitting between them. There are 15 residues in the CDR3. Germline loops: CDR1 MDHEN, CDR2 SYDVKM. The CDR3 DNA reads TGTGCCAGCAGCCCCACGGGGGGTGGCAATCAGCCCCAGCATTTT. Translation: CASSPTGGGNQPQHF.

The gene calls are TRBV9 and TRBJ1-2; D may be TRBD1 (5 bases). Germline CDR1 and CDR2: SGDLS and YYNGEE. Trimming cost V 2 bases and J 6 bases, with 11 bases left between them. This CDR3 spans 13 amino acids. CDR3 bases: TGTGCCAGCAGCGTTCCAGGGAGGGATGGCTACACCTTC. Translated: CASSVPGRDGYTF. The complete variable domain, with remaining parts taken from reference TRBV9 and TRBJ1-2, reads DSGVTQTPKHLITATGQRVTLRCSPRSGDLSVYWYQQSLDQGLQFLIQYYNGEERAKGNILERFSAQQFPDLHSELNLSSLELGDSALYFCASSVPGRDGYTFGSGTRLTVV.

CDR3 residues: CASSSEGLETQYF. The CDR3 DNA reads as TGTGCCAGCAGCTCAGAAGGGCTCGAGACCCAGTACTTC. The genes are TRBV5-8 and TRBJ2-5; D is ambiguous. V gave up 3 bases and J gave up 5 bases, with 11 bases separating them. The germline gives CDR1 SGHTS, CDR2 YDEGEE. This CDR3 region has 13 residues.

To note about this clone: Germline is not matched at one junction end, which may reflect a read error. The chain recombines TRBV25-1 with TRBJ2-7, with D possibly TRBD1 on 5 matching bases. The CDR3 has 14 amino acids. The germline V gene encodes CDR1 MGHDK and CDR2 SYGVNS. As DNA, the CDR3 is TGTGCCAGCAGTCCGGCCAGGGCCCCCTACGAGCAGCACTTC. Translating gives CASSPARAPYEQHF.

The CDR3 bases are TGTGCCAGCAGCTTAATCGGGAGCGGGACGGTGGGATCCTACGAGCAGTACTTC. Protein product: CASSLIGSGTVGSYEQYF. The V gene is TRBV7-2, the J gene TRBJ2-5, with 7 bases fitting TRBD2. The J call may be faulty, since TRBJ2-7 better matches the DNA end. Germline CDR1 reads SGHTA; CDR2 reads FQGNSA. This CDR3 spans 18 amino acids.

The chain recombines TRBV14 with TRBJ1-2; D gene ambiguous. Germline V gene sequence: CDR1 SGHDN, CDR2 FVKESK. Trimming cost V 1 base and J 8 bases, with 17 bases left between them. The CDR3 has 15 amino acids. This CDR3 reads CASSQVIGGIGGYTF. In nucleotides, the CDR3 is TGTGCCAGCAGCCAAGTCATCGGAGGGATTGGAGGCTACACCTTC.

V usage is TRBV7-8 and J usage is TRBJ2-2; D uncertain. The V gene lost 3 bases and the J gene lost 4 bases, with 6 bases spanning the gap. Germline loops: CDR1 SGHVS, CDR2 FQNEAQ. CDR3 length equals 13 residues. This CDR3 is CASSFSVTGELFF. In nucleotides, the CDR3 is TGTGCCAGCAGCTTTAGTGTCACCGGGGAGCTGTTTTTT.

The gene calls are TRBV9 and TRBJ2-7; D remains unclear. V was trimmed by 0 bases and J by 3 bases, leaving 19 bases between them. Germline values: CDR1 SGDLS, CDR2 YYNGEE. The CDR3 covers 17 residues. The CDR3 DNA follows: TGTGCCAGCAGCGTAGCTATACCCCAGCGCGGTGTCTACGAGCAGTACTTC. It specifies CASSVAIPQRGVYEQYF.

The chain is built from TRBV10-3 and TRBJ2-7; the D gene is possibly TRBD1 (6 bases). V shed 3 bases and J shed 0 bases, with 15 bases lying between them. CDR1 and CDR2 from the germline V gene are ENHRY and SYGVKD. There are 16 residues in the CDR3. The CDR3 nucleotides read TGTGCCATCAGTGACCTTGGGGGCCCGAGCTCCTACGAGCAGTACTTC. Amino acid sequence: CAISDLGGPSSYEQYF.

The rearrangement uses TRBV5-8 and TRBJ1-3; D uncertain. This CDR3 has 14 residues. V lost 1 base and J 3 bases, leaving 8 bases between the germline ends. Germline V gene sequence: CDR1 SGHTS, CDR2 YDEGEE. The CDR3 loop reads CASSLSWGGNTIYF. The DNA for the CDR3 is TGTGCCAGCAGCTTGAGCTGGGGTGGAAACACCATATATTTT.

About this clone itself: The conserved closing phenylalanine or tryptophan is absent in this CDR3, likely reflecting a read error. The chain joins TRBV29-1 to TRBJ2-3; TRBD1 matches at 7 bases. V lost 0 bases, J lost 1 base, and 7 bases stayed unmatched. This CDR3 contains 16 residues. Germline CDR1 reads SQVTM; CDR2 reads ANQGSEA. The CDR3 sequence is CSVEETGIVGTDTQYS. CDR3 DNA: TGCAGCGTTGAAGAGACAGGGATTGTCGGCACAGATACGCAGTATTCT.

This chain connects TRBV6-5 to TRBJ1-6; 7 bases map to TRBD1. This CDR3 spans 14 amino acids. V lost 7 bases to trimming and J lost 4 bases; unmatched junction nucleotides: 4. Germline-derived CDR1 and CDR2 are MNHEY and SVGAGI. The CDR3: CASNLGQYNSPLHF. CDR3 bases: TGTGCCAGCAACCTGGGACAGTATAATTCACCCCTCCACTTT.

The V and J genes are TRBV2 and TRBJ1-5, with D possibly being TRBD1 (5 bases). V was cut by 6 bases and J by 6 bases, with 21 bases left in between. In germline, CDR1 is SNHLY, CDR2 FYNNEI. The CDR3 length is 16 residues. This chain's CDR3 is CASRADIGGAGQPQHF. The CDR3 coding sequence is TGTGCCAGCAGAGCCGACATTGGAGGGGCCGGTCAGCCCCAGCATTTT.

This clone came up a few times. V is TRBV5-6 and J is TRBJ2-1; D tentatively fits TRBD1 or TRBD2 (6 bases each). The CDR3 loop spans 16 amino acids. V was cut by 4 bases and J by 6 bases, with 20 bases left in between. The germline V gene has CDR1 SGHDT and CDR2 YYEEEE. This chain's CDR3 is CASSRRGGSGANEQFF. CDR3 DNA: TGTGCCAGCAGCCGCCGAGGAGGATCGGGGGCCAATGAGCAGTTCTTC.

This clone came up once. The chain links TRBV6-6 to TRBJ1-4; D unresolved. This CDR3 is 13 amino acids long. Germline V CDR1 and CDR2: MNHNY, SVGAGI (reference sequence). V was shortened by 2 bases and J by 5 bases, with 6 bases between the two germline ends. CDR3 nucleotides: TGTGCCAGCAGTTACAACCCCAATGAAAAACTGTTTTTT. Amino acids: CASSYNPNEKLFF.

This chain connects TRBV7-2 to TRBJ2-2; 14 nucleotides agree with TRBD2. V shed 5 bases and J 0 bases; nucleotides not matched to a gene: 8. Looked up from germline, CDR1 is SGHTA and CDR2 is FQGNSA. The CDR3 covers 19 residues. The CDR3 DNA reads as TGTGCCAGCAGCGCCAGACTAGCGGGAGGGTTCGCGAACACCGGGGAGCTGTTTTTT. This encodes CASSARLAGGFANTGELFF.

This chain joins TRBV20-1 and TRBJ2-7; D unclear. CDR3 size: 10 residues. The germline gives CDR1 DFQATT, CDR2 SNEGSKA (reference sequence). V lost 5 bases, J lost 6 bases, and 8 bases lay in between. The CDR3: CSAGRLEQYF. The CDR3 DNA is TGCAGTGCTGGACGACTCGAGCAGTACTTC.